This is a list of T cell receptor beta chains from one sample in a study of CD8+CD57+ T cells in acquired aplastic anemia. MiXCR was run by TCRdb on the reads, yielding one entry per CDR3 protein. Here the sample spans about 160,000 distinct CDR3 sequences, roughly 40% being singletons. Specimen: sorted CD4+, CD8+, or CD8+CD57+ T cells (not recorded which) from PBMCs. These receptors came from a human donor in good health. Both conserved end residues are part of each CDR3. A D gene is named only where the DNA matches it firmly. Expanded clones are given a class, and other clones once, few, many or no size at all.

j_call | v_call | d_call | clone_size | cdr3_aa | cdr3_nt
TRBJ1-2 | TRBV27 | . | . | CASRTQGFGYTF | TGTGCCAGCAGGACCCAGGGTTTTGGCTACACCTTC
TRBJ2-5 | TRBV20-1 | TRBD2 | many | CSARSELAELGGAPGMGETQYF | TGCAGTGCTAGATCTGAACTAGCGGAATTAGGGGGAGCCCCAGGGATGGGAGAGACCCAGTACTTC
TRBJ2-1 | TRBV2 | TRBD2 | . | CASSEASGGSSYNEQFF | TGTGCCAGCAGTGAAGCTAGCGGGGGAAGCTCCTACAATGAGCAGTTCTTC
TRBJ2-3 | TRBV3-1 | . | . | CASSLFGDTQYF | TGTGCCAGCAGCCTCTTCGGAGATACGCAGTATTTT
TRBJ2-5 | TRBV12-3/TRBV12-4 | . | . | CASSFRPQETQYF | TGTGCCAGCAGTTTTAGGCCGCAAGAGACCCAGTACTTC
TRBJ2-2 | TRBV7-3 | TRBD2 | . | CASSLAGGDTGELFF | TGTGCCAGCAGCTTAGCGGGAGGGGACACCGGGGAGCTGTTTTTT
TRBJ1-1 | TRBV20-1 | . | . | CSASRRQNTEAFF | TGCAGTGCTAGCCGTCGACAGAACACTGAAGCTTTCTTT
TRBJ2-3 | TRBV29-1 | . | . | CSVERRLDDTQYF | TGCAGCGTTGAGCGACGGCTTGACGATACGCAGTATTTT
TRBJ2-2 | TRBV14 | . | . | CASSGQGSKTGELFF | TGTGCCAGCAGCGGTCAGGGTAGTAAGACCGGGGAGCTGTTTTTT
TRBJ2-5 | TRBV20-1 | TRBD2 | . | CSARDGTSGRGTQYF | TGCAGTGCTAGAGATGGGACTAGCGGGAGGGGGACCCAGTACTTC
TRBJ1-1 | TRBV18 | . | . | CASSDGGKAFF | TGTGCCAGCTCCGATGGAGGGAAAGCTTTCTTT
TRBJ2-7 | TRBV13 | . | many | CASSFGLTRDSYEQYF | TGTGCCAGCAGCTTTGGCCTAACCAGAGACAGCTACGAGCAGTACTTC
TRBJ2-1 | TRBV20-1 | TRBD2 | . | CSAVRAGGASEQFF | TGCAGTGCCGTGCGGGCGGGGGGCGCCAGTGAGCAGTTCTTC
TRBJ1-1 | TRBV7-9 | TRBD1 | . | CASGDRGYTEAFF | TGTGCCAGCGGGGACAGGGGATACACTGAAGCTTTCTTT
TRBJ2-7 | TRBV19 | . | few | CASSSGVAGYEQYF | TGTGCCAGTAGTTCGGGGGTTGCGGGCTACGAGCAGTACTTC
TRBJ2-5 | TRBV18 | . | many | CASSPQGYQETQYF | TGTGCCAGCTCACCACAGGGGTACCAAGAGACCCAGTACTTC
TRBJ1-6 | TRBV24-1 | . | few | CATSSQGADSPLHF | TGTGCCACCAGTTCTCAGGGAGCGGACTCACCCCTCCACTTT
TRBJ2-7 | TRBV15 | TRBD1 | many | CATKEQGAIYEQYF | TGTGCCACCAAAGAACAGGGGGCTATCTACGAGCAGTACTTC
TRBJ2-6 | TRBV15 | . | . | CATSFNGGGSGANVLTF | TGTGCCACCAGCTTCAACGGGGGTGGGTCTGGGGCCAACGTCCTGACTTTC
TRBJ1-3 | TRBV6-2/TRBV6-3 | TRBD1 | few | CASSYSWTGGLISGNTIYF | TGTGCCAGCAGTTACTCCTGGACAGGGGGCCTCATCTCTGGAAACACCATATATTTT
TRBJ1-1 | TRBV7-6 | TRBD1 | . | CASSTGTGVTEAFF | TGTGCCAGCAGCACCGGGACAGGGGTCACTGAAGCTTTCTTT
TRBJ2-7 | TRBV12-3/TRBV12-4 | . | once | CASSSNRYQYF | TGTGCCAGCAGTTCAAACAGGTACCAGTACTTC
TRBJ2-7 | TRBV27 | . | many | CASRWTNGYEQYF | TGTGCCAGCAGGTGGACAAACGGGTACGAGCAGTACTTC
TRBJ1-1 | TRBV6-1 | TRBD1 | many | CASSDRGKGTEAFF | TGTGCCAGCAGTGACAGGGGGAAAGGGACTGAAGCTTTCTTT
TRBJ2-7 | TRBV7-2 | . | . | CASSLGPQGYEQYF | TGTGCCAGCAGCTTAGGTCCACAGGGCTACGAGCAGTACTTC
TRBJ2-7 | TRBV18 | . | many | CASSPRDEQYF | TGTGCCAGCTCACCCAGGGATGAGCAGTACTTC
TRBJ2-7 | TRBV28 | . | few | CASSPIQGGSYEQYF | TGTGCCAGCAGTCCAATCCAGGGGGGATCCTACGAGCAGTACTTC
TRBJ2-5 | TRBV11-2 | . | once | CASSLVGGGYGGQYF | TGTGCCAGCAGCTTAGTCGGCGGGGGCTACGGGGGCCAGTACTTC
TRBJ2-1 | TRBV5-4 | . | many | CASSQRDNEQFF | TGTGCCAGCAGCCAAAGAGACAATGAGCAGTTCTTC
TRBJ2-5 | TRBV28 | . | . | CASREKGTETQYF | TGTGCCAGCAGGGAAAAGGGGACAGAGACCCAGTACTTC
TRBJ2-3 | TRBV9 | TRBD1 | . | CASSVQGARTDTQYF | TGTGCCAGCAGCGTACAGGGGGCGCGCACAGATACGCAGTATTTT
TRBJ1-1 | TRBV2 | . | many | CASSESMSANTEAFF | TGTGCCAGCAGTGAAAGTATGTCGGCTAACACTGAAGCTTTCTTT
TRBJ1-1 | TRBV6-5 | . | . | CASSYSVLDVAFF | TGTGCCAGCAGTTACTCAGTCCTGGACGTGGCTTTCTTT
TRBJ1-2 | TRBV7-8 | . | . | CASSLVGTGYTF | TGTGCCAGCAGCTTAGTTGGGACGGGCTACACCTTC
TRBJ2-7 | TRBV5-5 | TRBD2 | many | CASSLEIRRGDEQYF | TGTGCCAGCAGCTTGGAAATTCGTCGGGGGGACGAGCAGTACTTC
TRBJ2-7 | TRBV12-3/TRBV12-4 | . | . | CASSPVQSTYEQYF | TGTGCCAGCAGCCCTGTCCAGAGCACCTACGAGCAGTACTTC
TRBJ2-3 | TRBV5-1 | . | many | CASSLLATVTDTQYF | TGCGCCAGCAGCCTGCTAGCGACGGTCACAGATACGCAGTATTTT
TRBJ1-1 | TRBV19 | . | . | CASRSRDGKGTEAFF | TGTGCCAGTAGGTCCCGAGACGGTAAGGGGACTGAAGCTTTCTTT
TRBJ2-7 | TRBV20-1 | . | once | CSARDRSGYYEQYF | TGCAGTGCTAGAGATCGGTCAGGATACTACGAGCAGTACTTC
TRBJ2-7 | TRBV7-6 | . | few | CASSPGYGVDEQYF | TGTGCCAGCAGCCCTGGGTACGGGGTCGACGAGCAGTACTTC